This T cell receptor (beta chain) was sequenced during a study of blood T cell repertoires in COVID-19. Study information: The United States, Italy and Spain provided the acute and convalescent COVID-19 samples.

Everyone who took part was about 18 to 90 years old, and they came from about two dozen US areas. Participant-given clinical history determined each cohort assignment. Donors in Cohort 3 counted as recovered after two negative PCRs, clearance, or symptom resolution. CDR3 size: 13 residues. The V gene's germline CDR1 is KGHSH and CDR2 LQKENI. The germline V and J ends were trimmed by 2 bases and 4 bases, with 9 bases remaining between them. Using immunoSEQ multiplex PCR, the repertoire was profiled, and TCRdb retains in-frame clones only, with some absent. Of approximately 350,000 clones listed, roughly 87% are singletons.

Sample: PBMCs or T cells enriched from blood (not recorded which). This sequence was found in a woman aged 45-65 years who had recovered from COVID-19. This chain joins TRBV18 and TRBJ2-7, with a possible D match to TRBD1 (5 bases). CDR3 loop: CASSPTTVYEQYF. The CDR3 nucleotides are TGTGCCAGCTCACCAACGACAGTGTACGAGCAGTACTTC. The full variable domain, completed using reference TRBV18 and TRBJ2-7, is NAGVMQNPRHLVRRRGQEARLRCSPMKGHSHVYWYRQLPEEGLKFMVYLQKENIIDESGMPKERFSAEFPKEGPSILRIQQVVRGDSAAYFCASSPTTVYEQYFGPGTRLTVT.